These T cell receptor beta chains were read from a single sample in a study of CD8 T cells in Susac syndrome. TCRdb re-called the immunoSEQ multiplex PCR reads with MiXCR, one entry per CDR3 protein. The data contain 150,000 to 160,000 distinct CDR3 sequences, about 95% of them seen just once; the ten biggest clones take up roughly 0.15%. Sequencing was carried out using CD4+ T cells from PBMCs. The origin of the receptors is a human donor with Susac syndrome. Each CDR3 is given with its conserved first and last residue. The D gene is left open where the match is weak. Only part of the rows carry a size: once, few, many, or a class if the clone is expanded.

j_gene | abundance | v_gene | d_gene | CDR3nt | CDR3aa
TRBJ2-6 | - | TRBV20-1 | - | TGCAGTGCTTTTGCAGGGGCTGGGGCCAACGTCCTGACTTTC | CSAFAGAGANVLTF
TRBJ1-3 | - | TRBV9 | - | TGTGCCAGCAGCGCAACCCCAGGGGACGCCCGAAACACCATATATTTT | CASSATPGDARNTIYF
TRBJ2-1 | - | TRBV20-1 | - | TGCAGTGCTAGATCCGGAGGGGATTTGGTGCAGTTCTTC | CSARSGGDLVQFF
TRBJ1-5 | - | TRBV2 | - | TGTGCCAGCGAACAGGGTACGGGTCAGCCCCAGCATTTT | CASEQGTGQPQHF
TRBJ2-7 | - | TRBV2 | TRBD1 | TGTGCCAGCAGGGCACAGGGGGCGACCCCCTACGAGCAGTACTTC | CASRAQGATPYEQYF
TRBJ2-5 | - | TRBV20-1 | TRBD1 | TGCAGTGCCCTTCCGGACAGGGGGCTGCGAGAGACCCAGTACTTC | CSALPDRGLRETQYF
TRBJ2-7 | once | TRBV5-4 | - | TGTGCCAGCAGCAGCTTTACGGACGAGCAGTACTTC | CASSSFTDEQYF
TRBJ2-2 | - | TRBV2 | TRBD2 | TGTGCCAGCAGGGACCCGGGACTAGTAACCGGGGAGCTGTTTTTT | CASRDPGLVTGELFF
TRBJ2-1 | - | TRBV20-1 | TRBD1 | TGCAGTTCGACAGGGGGCAGGAATGAGCAGTTCTTC | CSSTGGRNEQFF
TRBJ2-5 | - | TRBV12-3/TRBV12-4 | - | TGTGCCAGCGCCCTTGGTGGGCATGAGACCCAGTACTTC | CASALGGHETQYF
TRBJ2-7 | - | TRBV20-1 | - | TGCAGTGCCGCAGAAGGCAGAGCCTACGAGCAGTACTTC | CSAAEGRAYEQYF
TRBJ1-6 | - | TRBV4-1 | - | TGCGCCAGCAGCCCGGGGGGGGGATTCAATAATTCACCCCTCCACTTT | CASSPGGGFNNSPLHF
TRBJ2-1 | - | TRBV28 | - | TGTGCCAGCAGCACCGGGACAATAGGTCAGTTCTTC | CASSTGTIGQFF
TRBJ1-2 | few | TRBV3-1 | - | TGTGCCAGTAGTCGGGGTTCCTATGGCTACACCTTC | CASSRGSYGYTF
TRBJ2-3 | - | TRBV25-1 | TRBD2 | TGTGCCAGCAGGGGGAGGACTAGCGGGGAAGATACGCAGTATTTT | CASRGRTSGEDTQYF
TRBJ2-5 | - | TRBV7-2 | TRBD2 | TGTGCCAGCAGCCAGATCCTGGGGGGGCAAGAGACCCAGTACTTC | CASSQILGGQETQYF
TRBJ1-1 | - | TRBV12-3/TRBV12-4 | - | TGTGCCAGCAGTTTGCGCGGCAACGGATTAGCTTTCTTT | CASSLRGNGLAFF
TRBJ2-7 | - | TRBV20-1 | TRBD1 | TGCAGTGCTCTACCGGGACAGGGGGCCAAGGAGCAGTACTTC | CSALPGQGAKEQYF
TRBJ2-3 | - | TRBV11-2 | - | TGTGCCAGCAGCCCCTCCCGGGATACGCAGTATTTT | CASSPSRDTQYF
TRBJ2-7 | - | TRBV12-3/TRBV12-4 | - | TGTGCCAGCAGTTTAGATAAGGTTTCCTACGAGCAGTACTTC | CASSLDKVSYEQYF
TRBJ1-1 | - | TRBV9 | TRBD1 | TGTGCCAGCAGCGTAGCAGGGGGCTGGAACACTGAAGCTTTCTTT | CASSVAGGWNTEAFF
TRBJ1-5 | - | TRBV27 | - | TGTGCCAGCCAGACTCGCAGGGGTGGGAATCAGCCCCAGCATTTT | CASQTRRGGNQPQHF
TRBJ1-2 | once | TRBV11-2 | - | TGTGCCAGCAGCTTTGGGACAAACAACTATGGCTACACCTTC | CASSFGTNNYGYTF
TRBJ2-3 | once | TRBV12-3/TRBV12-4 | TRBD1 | TGTGCCAGCAGTTTCGACAGGGTGGCAGATACGCAGTATTTT | CASSFDRVADTQYF
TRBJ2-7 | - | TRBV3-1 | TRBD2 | TGTGCCAGCAGCCAACGGACTAGCTGGTACTTC | CASSQRTSWYF
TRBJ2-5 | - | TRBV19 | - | TGTGCCAGTACGGGGTACGGGACCCAGTACTTC | CASTGYGTQYF
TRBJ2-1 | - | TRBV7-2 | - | TGTGCCAGCAGGGCGGGACTCCCCGCCTACAATGAGCAGTTCTTC | CASRAGLPAYNEQFF
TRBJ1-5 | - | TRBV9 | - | TGTGCCAGCAGCATGACGGGACGGCCAAATCAGCCCCAGCATTTT | CASSMTGRPNQPQHF
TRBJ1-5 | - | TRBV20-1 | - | TGCAGTGCTAGAAGGGGGGGGGCTCAGCCCCAGCATTTT | CSARRGGAQPQHF
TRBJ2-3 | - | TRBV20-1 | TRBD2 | TGCAGTGCGGGGAGCGGGGGGGGCCGCTCAGATACGCAGTATTTT | CSAGSGGGRSDTQYF
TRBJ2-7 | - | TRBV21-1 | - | TGTGCCAGCAGCCCCTTTCGGGGACAGGCCTCCTACGAGCAGTACTTC | CASSPFRGQASYEQYF
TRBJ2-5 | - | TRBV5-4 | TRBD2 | TGTGCCAGCAGCGACGTGACTAGCTCGGGGACCCAGTACTTC | CASSDVTSSGTQYF
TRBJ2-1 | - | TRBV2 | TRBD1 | TGTGCCAGCAGTGATAGGACAGGGGGCTCTGAGCAGTTCTTC | CASSDRTGGSEQFF
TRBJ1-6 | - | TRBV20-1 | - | TGCAGTGCTGTAGTGTCAGGGAGTAATTCACCCCTCCACTTT | CSAVVSGSNSPLHF
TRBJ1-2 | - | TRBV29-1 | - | TGCAGCGTCCGGGTTGGAGACTATGGCTACACCTTC | CSVRVGDYGYTF
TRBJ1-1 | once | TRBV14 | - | TGTGCCAGCAGGGCACAGGGAGGTCTAGCTTTCTTT | CASRAQGGLAFF
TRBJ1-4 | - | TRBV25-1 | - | TGTGCCAGCAGTCCCCGCCACATTGCAACTAATGAAAAACTGTTTTTT | CASSPRHIATNEKLFF
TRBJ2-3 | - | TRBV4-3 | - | TGCGCCAGCAGCCCGAAAGGGGGGGCTAGCACAGATACGCAGTATTTT | CASSPKGGASTDTQYF
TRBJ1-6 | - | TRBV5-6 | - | TGTGCCAGCAGCTTGGGTCCGGGGAGTACCTTAGCAAATAATTCACCCCTCCACTTT | CASSLGPGSTLANNSPLHF
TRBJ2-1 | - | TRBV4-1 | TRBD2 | TGCGCCAGCAGCCAAGCGTCTAGCGGGGGGCTGGATGAGCAGTTCTTC | CASSQASSGGLDEQFF
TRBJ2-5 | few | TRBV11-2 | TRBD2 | TGTGCCAGCAGCTTCCGGACTAGCAGGGAGACCCAGTACTTC | CASSFRTSRETQYF
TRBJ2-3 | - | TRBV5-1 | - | TGCGCCAGCAGCATGGATTCGCCATTCACAGATACGCAGTATTTT | CASSMDSPFTDTQYF
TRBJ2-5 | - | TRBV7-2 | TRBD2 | TGTGCCAGCAGCTCTCAGACTAGCGGGGGAGAGACCCAGTACTTC | CASSSQTSGGETQYF
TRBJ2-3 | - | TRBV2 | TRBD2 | TGTGCCAGCGGACTAGAGGCAGATACGCAGTATTTT | CASGLEADTQYF
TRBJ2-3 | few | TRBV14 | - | TGTGCCAGCAGCCAAGATGGGAAAATGAATACGCAGTATTTT | CASSQDGKMNTQYF
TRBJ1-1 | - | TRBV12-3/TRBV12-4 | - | TGTGCCAGCAGTTTAGGGCCCCAAAGGAACACTGAAGCTTTCTTT | CASSLGPQRNTEAFF
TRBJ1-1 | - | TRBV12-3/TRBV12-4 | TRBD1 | TGTGCCAGCAGAATCAGGGGGACGAACACTGAAGCTTTCTTT | CASRIRGTNTEAFF
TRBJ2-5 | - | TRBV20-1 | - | TGCAGTGCTGCGACCGAGTGGGGGCAAGAGACCCAGTACTTC | CSAATEWGQETQYF
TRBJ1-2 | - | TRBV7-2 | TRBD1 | TGTGCCAGCAGCTCTTCGACAGGGAACTATGGCTACACCTTC | CASSSSTGNYGYTF
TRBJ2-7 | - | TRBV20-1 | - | TGCAGTGCGAAGAGGTTCGGGACCGACGAGCAGTACTTC | CSAKRFGTDEQYF
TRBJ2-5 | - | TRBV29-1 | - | TGCAGCGTCGGTGGGTCAGAGGGGGGGGTCGAGACCCAGTACTTC | CSVGGSEGGVETQYF
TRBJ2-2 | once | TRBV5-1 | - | TGCGCCAGCAGCTGGGAATCGGGGACCGGGGAGCTGTTTTTT | CASSWESGTGELFF
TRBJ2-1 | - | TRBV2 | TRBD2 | TGTGCCAGCAACCGGGGGGGAAACAATGAGCAGTTCTTC | CASNRGGNNEQFF
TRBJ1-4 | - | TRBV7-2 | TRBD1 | TGTGCCAGCAGCCGGCCGGGACAGGGTGGAGAAAAACTGTTTTTT | CASSRPGQGGEKLFF